The present entry profiles one T cell receptor (beta chain) with its context. What it recognizes is unknown. Generated by immunoSEQ multiplex PCR, the TCRdb table keeps only in-frame clones and is missing some. The sample holds 200,000 to 250,000 clones, 88% seen once. This sample is drawn from a study of cytomegalovirus exposure and HLA in healthy donors. Study-level findings and limits: While the bulk of TCR sequences proved rare, some public TCRs turned up in many donors. According to the study, around 150 TCR beta chains were cytomegalovirus-associated.

The CDR3 has 13 amino acids. Trimming removed 0 bases from V and 13 bases from J; junction bases left unmatched: 7. The germline CDR1 and CDR2 sequences are SGHTS and YDEGEE. This receptor was taken from a woman aged 18 to 35 in good health and CMV-seronegative. The gene calls are TRBV5-8 and TRBJ2-4, with 7 bases identical to TRBD2. The sequenced material came from PBMCs. The CDR3, as DNA: TGTGCCAGCAGCTTGGTTTCTAGCGGCTACCAGTACTTC. It is translated as CASSLVSSGYQYF.